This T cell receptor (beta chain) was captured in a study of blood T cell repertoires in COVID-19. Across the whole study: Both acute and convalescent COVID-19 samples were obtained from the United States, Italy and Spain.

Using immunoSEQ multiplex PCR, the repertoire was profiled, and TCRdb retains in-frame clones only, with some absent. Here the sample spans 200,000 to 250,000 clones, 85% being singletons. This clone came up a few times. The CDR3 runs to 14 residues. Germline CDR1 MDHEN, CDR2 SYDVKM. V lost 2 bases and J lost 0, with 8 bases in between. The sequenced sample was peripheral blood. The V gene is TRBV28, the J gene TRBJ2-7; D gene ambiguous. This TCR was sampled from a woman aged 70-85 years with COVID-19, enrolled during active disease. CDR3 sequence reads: CASSLDAGSYEQYF. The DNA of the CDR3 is TGTGCCAGCAGTTTAGATGCAGGCTCCTACGAGCAGTACTTC. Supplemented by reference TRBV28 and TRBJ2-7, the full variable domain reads DVKVTQSSRYLVKRTGEKVFLECVQDMDHENMFWYRQDPGLGLRLIYFSYDVKMKEKGDIPEGYSVSREKKERFSLILESASTNQTSMYLCASSLDAGSYEQYFGPGTRLTVT.